The 15 T cell receptor beta chains below come from one sample, sequenced in a study of cytomegalovirus exposure and HLA in healthy donors. PCR used 60 Vbeta primers and 13 Jbeta primers. Assay: immunoSEQ multiplex PCR; the TCRdb copy retains only in-frame clones and omits some. Of under 200,000 clones listed, about three quarters are singletons. The sample taken for sequencing was PBMCs. These receptors all come from a woman in her 30s in good health and CMV-seronegative.

The J gene is TRBJ1-6, the V gene TRBV28; the match to TRBD1 covers 8 bases. Trimming removed 5 bases from V and 7 bases from J; junction bases left unmatched: 7. The length of the CDR3 is 15 residues. The germline V gene encodes CDR1 MDHEN and CDR2 SYDVKM. CDR3 sequence (DNA): TGTGCCAGCAGTCCGACAGGGGTGTACAATTCACCCCTCCACTTT. Translating it yields CASSPTGVYNSPLHF.

V usage is TRBV7-2 and J usage is TRBJ1-5; D remains ambiguous. Trimming removed 4 bases at V and 5 bases at J, with 9 bases between. The CDR3 spans 13 residues. Germline V lookup: CDR1 SGHTA, CDR2 FQGNSA. CDR3 in DNA: TGTGCCAGCAGCTCCAGCGTTGATCAGCCCCAGCATTTT. Translating gives CASSSSVDQPQHF. The full variable domain, in which reference TRBV7-2 and TRBJ1-5 provide the parts outside the CDR3, is GAGVSQSPSNKVTEKGKDVELRCDPISGHTALYWYRQSLGQGLEFLIYFQGNSAPDKSGLPSDRFSAERTGGSVSTLTIQRTQQEDSAVYLCASSSSVDQPQHFGDGTRLSIL.

The chain is built from TRBV11-2 and TRBJ2-7; unclear D gene. Trimming removed 5 bases from V and 0 bases from J, with 17 bases in between. Germline V gene sequence: CDR1 SGHAT, CDR2 FQNNGV. The CDR3 contains 16 residues. This CDR3 is CASSTSLAASSYEQYF. The CDR3 bases are TGTGCCAGCAGCACCTCACTTGCGGCAAGCTCCTACGAGCAGTACTTC.

The V gene is TRBV13, the J gene TRBJ2-5; D may be TRBD1 (6 bases). Germline CDR1 is PRHDT and CDR2 is FYEKMQ (reference sequence). The V end was cut by 3 bases, the J end by 4 bases, with 18 bases between. The CDR3 loop spans 16 amino acids. In DNA, the CDR3 is TGTGCCAGCAGCTTGGCCGGGACAACCTGGGTAGAGACCCAGTACTTC. Its translation: CASSLAGTTWVETQYF.

This rearrangement joins TRBV7-2 to TRBJ1-2; perhaps TRBD1 as D (6 bases). The length of the CDR3 is 16 residues. Germline V gene lookup returns CDR1 SGHTA and CDR2 FQGNSA. Deletions cut 1 base from V and 7 bases from J, with 19 bases between. CDR3 DNA: TGTGCCAGCAGCTTAGTCACGGGTGGGGGCCGGTCTGGCTACACCTTC. Translating gives CASSLVTGGGRSGYTF.

The chain recombines TRBV30 with TRBJ2-1; 8 positions agree with TRBD2. V shed 4 bases, J shed 10 bases, and the junction held 12 bases outside the gene matches. This CDR3 comprises 14 residues. CDR1 and CDR2 from the germline V gene are GTSNPN and SVGIG (reference sequence). DNA of the CDR3: TGTGCCTGGAAACAACGGGGGGGCTGGGTCGAGCAGTTCTTC. Protein product: CAWKQRGGWVEQFF.

The V call is TRBV5-8, the J call TRBJ2-5; D not resolved. This CDR3 is 16 amino acids long. Germline V gene data show CDR1 as SGHTS and CDR2 as YDEGEE. V was cut by 0 bases and J by 0 bases, with 12 bases left in between. The CDR3 bases are TGTGCCAGCAGCTTGGGTGTTCGACAAAACCAAGAGACCCAGTACTTC. Protein product: CASSLGVRQNQETQYF.

The table lists this clone with a few counts. CDR3 amino acids: CASSQEKMSWPDTQYF. The CDR3 nucleotides read TGCGCCAGCAGCCAAGAAAAGATGTCGTGGCCAGATACGCAGTATTTT. The chain is built from TRBV4-3 and TRBJ2-3; no firm D call. Germline-derived CDR1 and CDR2 are LGHNA and YSLEER. This CDR3 has 16 residues. The V end was cut by 0 bases, the J end by 4 bases, with 14 bases between.

This clone turned up a few times. V gene TRBV18 combines with J gene TRBJ1-4, with TRBD1 as a possible D gene (5 bases). CDR1 and CDR2 from the germline V gene are KGHSH and LQKENI. The CDR3 contains 15 residues. Trimming left V 3 bases short and J 5 bases short, with 13 bases between. CDR3: CASSPRGGSNEKLFF. CDR3 coding DNA: TGTGCCAGCTCACCGCGGGGGGGTTCCAATGAAAAACTGTTTTTT.

In this sample, this clone turned up once. The chain couples TRBV6-4 to TRBJ2-7, with 10 bases aligning to TRBD2. Germline V gene lookup returns CDR1 MRHNA and CDR2 SNTAGT. The CDR3 consists of 15 residues. Unmatched junction bases numbered 14, after V lost 9 bases and J lost 6 bases. The chain's CDR3 is CASPAKSGRAVEQYF. DNA of the CDR3: TGTGCCAGTCCGGCGAAAAGCGGGAGGGCCGTCGAGCAGTACTTC.

The chain has TRBV2 and TRBJ2-5; 12 nucleotides align to TRBD1. V lost 6 bases to trimming and J lost 5 bases; unmatched junction nucleotides: 7. Germline CDR1 SNHLY, CDR2 FYNNEI. This CDR3 has 15 residues. The CDR3 region has the DNA TGTGCCAGCAGGGGGGGACAGGGGGCACGGGAGACCCAGTACTTC. This codes for CASRGGQGARETQYF. Full variable domain (missing parts from reference TRBV2 and TRBJ2-5): EPEVTQTPSHQVTQMGQEVILRCVPISNHLYFYWYRQILGQKVEFLVSFYNNEISEKSEIFDDQFSVERPDGSNFTLKIRSTKLEDSAMYFCASRGGQGARETQYFGPGTRLLVL.

This clone showed up just a few times. The gene calls are TRBV4-1 and TRBJ1-1, with 7 positions matching TRBD1. The CDR3 is 15 residues long. Germline-derived CDR1 and CDR2 are MGHRA and YSYEKL. With V trimmed by 1 base and J by 6 bases, 8 bases remained unmatched. The CDR3 bases are TGCGCCAGCAGCCAAGCTAACAGGGGATGGCCTGAAGCTTTCTTT. Its translation: CASSQANRGWPEAFF.

The rearrangement joins TRBV6-1 to TRBJ2-7; D remains unclear. This CDR3 region has 10 residues. Trimming took 7 bases from V and 3 from J, leaving 4 bases between them. Germline V gives CDR1 MNHNS, CDR2 SASEGT. The CDR3 sequence: CASMSYEQYF. The CDR3 coding sequence is TGTGCCAGCATGAGCTACGAGCAGTACTTC.

The rearrangement uses TRBV5-6 and TRBJ2-6, with D perhaps matching TRBD2 (5 bases). CDR1 and CDR2 (germline): SGHDT, YYEEEE. This CDR3 region has 15 residues. The V end lost 4 bases, the J end lost 0 bases, and 8 bases lay between the germline ends. The CDR3 DNA reads as TGTGCCAGCAGCACGGGATTCTCTGGGGCCAACGTCCTGACTTTC. The encoded protein is CASSTGFSGANVLTF.

This chain links TRBV14 with TRBJ1-2; D not resolved. The germline CDR1 and CDR2 sequences are SGHDN and FVKESK. The CDR3 is 13 residues long. V lost 3 bases to trimming and J lost 3 bases, with 8 bases between them. The CDR3 region is CASSQRQDYGYTF. As DNA, the CDR3 is TGTGCCAGCAGCCAGAGACAAGACTATGGCTACACCTTC.